This TCR beta chain is drawn from a study of a mutant IDH1 vaccine in newly diagnosed glioma. Study as a whole: Visit V12 happened at week 35; visit V13 happened at week 47.

Time point specified: week 35, safety follow-up. All doses held 300 ug of mutant IDH1 20-mer peptide, with topical imiquimod. The assay was immunoSEQ multiplex PCR, and TCRdb's table has in-frame clones only and misses some. The sample holds about 50,000 clones, approximately 92% seen once. About this clone itself: Antigen: not known.

The germline CDR1 and CDR2 sequences are SGHVS and FNYEAQ. The CDR3 is made up of 16 amino acids. The trim removed 5 bases at V and 4 bases at J, leaving 7 bases unmatched. The clonotype was recovered from a man aged 50 or older with glioma. The J gene is TRBJ2-2, the V gene TRBV7-6; 10 bases line up with TRBD1. The sample was PBMCs, taken from a glioma patient whose treatment included an IDH1 peptide vaccine. For the CDR3, the DNA is TGTGCCAGCAGCGAGCCGGGACAGGGGTTCACCGGGGAGCTGTTTTTT. Its protein is CASSEPGQGFTGELFF. The variable domain in full, with the rest retrieved from reference TRBV7-6 and TRBJ2-2, is GAGVSQSPRYKVTKRGQDVALRCDPISGHVSLYWYRQALGQGPEFLTYFNYEAQQDKSGLPNDRFSAERPEGSISTLTIQRTEQRDSAMYRCASSEPGQGFTGELFFGEGSRLTVL.